These T cell receptor beta chains were read from a single sample in a study of shared clonotypes between healthy human individuals. Measured with immunoSEQ multiplex PCR; TCRdb has only the in-frame clones, and not every one. Of over 95,000 clones in the sample, more than 65% were seen once. The sequencing input was memory CD8+ T cells sorted from blood. All receptors derive from a woman younger than 45 in good health. The CDR3 runs from the conserved cysteine through the conserved F or W. Each record gives: V gene, D gene, clone size, J gene, CDR3 DNA, CDR3 protein. A D gene is named only where the DNA matches it firmly. The size field is filled for only some rows; it gives once, few, many or a size class.

V gene: TRBV10-1; D gene: NA; clone size: NA; J gene: TRBJ1-2; CDR3 DNA: TGCGCCAGCAGTCCGGACCCTAACTATGGCTACACCTTC; CDR3 protein: CASSPDPNYGYTF
V gene: TRBV30; D gene: NA; clone size: NA; J gene: TRBJ2-7; CDR3 DNA: TGTGCCTGGAGTGTATCATTGGCTTACGAGCAGTACTTC; CDR3 protein: CAWSVSLAYEQYF
V gene: TRBV29-1; D gene: TRBD1; clone size: NA; J gene: TRBJ2-1; CDR3 DNA: TGCAGCGTTCGAGGACAGGGGGACAATGAGCAGTTCTTC; CDR3 protein: CSVRGQGDNEQFF
V gene: TRBV9; D gene: NA; clone size: NA; J gene: TRBJ1-5; CDR3 DNA: TGTGCCAGCAGCGTCGGGTCATATCAGCCCCAGCATTTT; CDR3 protein: CASSVGSYQPQHF
V gene: TRBV29-1; D gene: TRBD1; clone size: many; J gene: TRBJ1-1; CDR3 DNA: TGCAGCGTTGCATCCCCCGGTGGACAGGTGAACACTGAAGCTTTCTTT; CDR3 protein: CSVASPGGQVNTEAFF
V gene: TRBV10-3; D gene: NA; clone size: NA; J gene: TRBJ2-7; CDR3 DNA: TGTGCCATCGCTCCAGGGGAGCACGAGCAGTACTTC; CDR3 protein: CAIAPGEHEQYF
V gene: TRBV5-1; D gene: TRBD2; clone size: NA; J gene: TRBJ2-7; CDR3 DNA: TGCGCCAGCAGCTACCGCGGGGGTTACGAGCAGTACTTC; CDR3 protein: CASSYRGGYEQYF
V gene: TRBV27; D gene: NA; clone size: NA; J gene: TRBJ1-2; CDR3 DNA: TGTGCCAGCAGTTTATGGGGGGGAGACGGCTACACCTTC; CDR3 protein: CASSLWGGDGYTF
V gene: TRBV30; D gene: NA; clone size: NA; J gene: TRBJ1-1; CDR3 DNA: TGTGCCTGGAGAGCGCAATTGAACACTGAAGCTTTCTTT; CDR3 protein: CAWRAQLNTEAFF
V gene: TRBV9; D gene: NA; clone size: NA; J gene: TRBJ2-2; CDR3 DNA: TGTGCCAGCGGGCAAACCCCCGGGGAGCTGTTTTTT; CDR3 protein: CASGQTPGELFF
V gene: TRBV6-6; D gene: NA; clone size: few; J gene: TRBJ2-5; CDR3 DNA: TGTGCCAGCAGTGGAGGGGGATTCCAAGAGACCCAGTACTTC; CDR3 protein: CASSGGGFQETQYF
V gene: TRBV6-4; D gene: TRBD2; clone size: NA; J gene: TRBJ2-1; CDR3 DNA: TGTGCCAGCAGTGAATGGGGTCTAGCGGGAAGGTTTTACAATGAGCAGTTCTTC; CDR3 protein: CASSEWGLAGRFYNEQFF
V gene: TRBV6-1; D gene: NA; clone size: NA; J gene: TRBJ1-5; CDR3 DNA: TGTGCCAGCCGACAGAGCAATCAGCCCCAGCATTTT; CDR3 protein: CASRQSNQPQHF
V gene: TRBV25-1; D gene: TRBD1; clone size: many; J gene: TRBJ1-4; CDR3 DNA: TGTGCCAGCAGTGGGCGGACAGGGGAAGGCAGTGAAAAACTGTTTTTT; CDR3 protein: CASSGRTGEGSEKLFF
V gene: TRBV5-6; D gene: TRBD2; clone size: NA; J gene: TRBJ2-7; CDR3 DNA: TGTGCCAGCAGCCTTCTAGCGGGATTGGGCGAGCAGTACTTC; CDR3 protein: CASSLLAGLGEQYF
V gene: TRBV7-7; D gene: TRBD1; clone size: NA; J gene: TRBJ2-2; CDR3 DNA: TGTGCCAGCAGCTTAGGACAGGGTAACACCGGGGAGCTGTTTTTT; CDR3 protein: CASSLGQGNTGELFF
V gene: TRBV28; D gene: NA; clone size: NA; J gene: TRBJ1-3; CDR3 DNA: TGTGCCAGCAGTCTTCGGGTGTGGGGGGGCTTTGACTCTGGAAACACCATATATTTT; CDR3 protein: CASSLRVWGGFDSGNTIYF
V gene: TRBV5-8; D gene: NA; clone size: few; J gene: TRBJ1-1; CDR3 DNA: TGTGCCAGCAGCACAATCCGGGACTATTCGAACACTGAAGCTTTCTTT; CDR3 protein: CASSTIRDYSNTEAFF
V gene: TRBV7-9; D gene: TRBD2; clone size: few; J gene: TRBJ2-1; CDR3 DNA: TGTGCCAGCAGCCCAAGGGGCGGGAGCTCCTACAATGAGCAGTTCTTC; CDR3 protein: CASSPRGGSSYNEQFF
V gene: TRBV7-2; D gene: TRBD2; clone size: many; J gene: TRBJ2-1; CDR3 DNA: TGTGCCAGCAGCTTATTGGGACTAGCGCTAAAGTACAATGAGCAGTTCTTC; CDR3 protein: CASSLLGLALKYNEQFF
V gene: TRBV6-5; D gene: NA; clone size: NA; J gene: TRBJ1-2; CDR3 DNA: TGTGCCAGCAGTTACTCGAGAGGGGGGGCCGATGGCTACACCTTC; CDR3 protein: CASSYSRGGADGYTF
V gene: TRBV15; D gene: NA; clone size: NA; J gene: TRBJ2-6; CDR3 DNA: TGTGCCACCAGCAGAGATCGAGGCTCTGGGGCCAACGTCCTGACTTTC; CDR3 protein: CATSRDRGSGANVLTF
V gene: TRBV25-1; D gene: TRBD2; clone size: NA; J gene: TRBJ2-2; CDR3 DNA: TGTGCCAGCATTGAGACGGGAGGGCCCAGGGAGCTGTTTTTT; CDR3 protein: CASIETGGPRELFF
V gene: TRBV25-1; D gene: NA; clone size: NA; J gene: TRBJ2-2; CDR3 DNA: TGTGCCAGCAGTGAATCCCCTCAGACTAGACAGTACGGGGAGCTGTTTTTT; CDR3 protein: CASSESPQTRQYGELFF
V gene: TRBV7-9; D gene: TRBD1; clone size: few; J gene: TRBJ2-7; CDR3 DNA: TGTGCCAGCAGCCCGGGACAGGGGATTGACGAGCAGTACTTC; CDR3 protein: CASSPGQGIDEQYF
V gene: TRBV6-5; D gene: NA; clone size: NA; J gene: TRBJ2-7; CDR3 DNA: TGTGCCAGCAGCCGCGGGACAGTCTCCTACGAGCAGTACTTC; CDR3 protein: CASSRGTVSYEQYF
V gene: TRBV27; D gene: NA; clone size: NA; J gene: TRBJ1-5; CDR3 DNA: TGTGCCAGCAGTTTATCAAGGGACCCAGGGCAGCCCCAGCATTTT; CDR3 protein: CASSLSRDPGQPQHF
V gene: TRBV29-1; D gene: TRBD2; clone size: NA; J gene: TRBJ2-1; CDR3 DNA: TGCAGCGTTGAAGATCGGAGCGGGGGGGGAAATGAGCAGTTCTTC; CDR3 protein: CSVEDRSGGGNEQFF
V gene: TRBV6-1; D gene: NA; clone size: few; J gene: TRBJ2-5; CDR3 DNA: TGTGCCAGCAGTGATATGGGAGGCAGCCAAGAGACCCAGTACTTC; CDR3 protein: CASSDMGGSQETQYF
V gene: TRBV18; D gene: NA; clone size: few; J gene: TRBJ1-5; CDR3 DNA: TGTGCCAGCTCACCGGCGGGGGCTGGACAGCCCCAGCATTTT; CDR3 protein: CASSPAGAGQPQHF
V gene: TRBV15; D gene: NA; clone size: once; J gene: TRBJ2-3; CDR3 DNA: TGTGCCACCAGCAGAGGCTCGCAGGGTAACACAGATACGCAGTATTTT; CDR3 protein: CATSRGSQGNTDTQYF
V gene: TRBV6-1; D gene: TRBD2; clone size: NA; J gene: TRBJ2-5; CDR3 DNA: TGTGCCAGCAGTCGACTAGCGGGAGAGGGGGAGACCCAGTACTTC; CDR3 protein: CASSRLAGEGETQYF
V gene: TRBV18; D gene: TRBD2; clone size: NA; J gene: TRBJ2-7; CDR3 DNA: TGTGCCAGCTCACCGGGTCTTGGGACTAGCGGGCTCCCATCCTACGAGCAGTACTTC; CDR3 protein: CASSPGLGTSGLPSYEQYF
V gene: TRBV7-9; D gene: TRBD1; clone size: once; J gene: TRBJ2-7; CDR3 DNA: TGTGCCAGCAGCCAGTCGACAGGGGGGTATAAAGAGCAGTACTTC; CDR3 protein: CASSQSTGGYKEQYF
V gene: TRBV25-1; D gene: NA; clone size: NA; J gene: TRBJ2-7; CDR3 DNA: TGTGCCAGCAGTGAATTGGATACAGGGGGGGGAGACGAGCAGTACTTC; CDR3 protein: CASSELDTGGGDEQYF
V gene: TRBV4-1; D gene: NA; clone size: many; J gene: TRBJ2-3; CDR3 DNA: TGCGCCAGCAGCCTTCACCGAGGTCCAGATACGCAGTATTTT; CDR3 protein: CASSLHRGPDTQYF
V gene: TRBV6-1; D gene: NA; clone size: once; J gene: TRBJ2-7; CDR3 DNA: TGTGCCAGCAGTGATGGGGGGCGGGTCTACGAGCAGTACTTC; CDR3 protein: CASSDGGRVYEQYF
V gene: TRBV27; D gene: TRBD1; clone size: NA; J gene: TRBJ2-7; CDR3 DNA: TGTGCCAGCAGGGGGGTGGGGACAGGGCGCTACGAGCAGTACTTC; CDR3 protein: CASRGVGTGRYEQYF
V gene: TRBV15; D gene: NA; clone size: few; J gene: TRBJ2-3; CDR3 DNA: TGTGCCACCAGTAATAGACGAACAGGGCCAGATACGCAGTATTTT; CDR3 protein: CATSNRRTGPDTQYF
V gene: TRBV7-9; D gene: TRBD1; clone size: NA; J gene: TRBJ2-7; CDR3 DNA: TGTGCCAGCAGCCCAGACAGGGGGCTGGACGAGCAGTACTTC; CDR3 protein: CASSPDRGLDEQYF
V gene: TRBV27; D gene: NA; clone size: few; J gene: TRBJ1-3; CDR3 DNA: TGTGCCAGCAGTTCCCGCTCTGGAAACACCATATATTTT; CDR3 protein: CASSSRSGNTIYF
V gene: TRBV6-1; D gene: TRBD2; clone size: once; J gene: TRBJ2-5; CDR3 DNA: TGTGCCAGCACTGGACTAGCGGGAGAGACCCAGTACTTC; CDR3 protein: CASTGLAGETQYF
V gene: TRBV15; D gene: TRBD2; clone size: NA; J gene: TRBJ2-2; CDR3 DNA: TGTGCCACCAGCAGAGAGAGCGGGAGCGGGGAGCTGTTTTTT; CDR3 protein: CATSRESGSGELFF
V gene: TRBV27; D gene: NA; clone size: once; J gene: TRBJ2-7; CDR3 DNA: TGTGCCAGCAGTTTGTCGGGGTCCCTCTACGAGCAGTACTTC; CDR3 protein: CASSLSGSLYEQYF
V gene: TRBV11-2; D gene: TRBD2; clone size: NA; J gene: TRBJ2-1; CDR3 DNA: TGTGCCAGCAGCTTAGATGCTAGCGGGGGTGCCTGGGGAGAGCAGTTCTTC; CDR3 protein: CASSLDASGGAWGEQFF